The text below deals with one T cell receptor (beta chain). The target of this receptor is not known. Base quality data are lacking; no much larger clone is found one base away. To demonstrate the VDJtools post-analysis software, the study profiled TCR beta repertoires from the peripheral blood of about 13 young patients with multiple sclerosis. The patients with multiple sclerosis were children and adolescents between roughly 6 and 15 years of age. The data originate from a study of post-analysis software for immune sequencing data (dated by TCRdb to 2014 to 2015). In terms of the full investigation: Recorded disease courses included relapsing-remitting, secondary progressive and progressive-relapsing multiple sclerosis, with some patients lacking subtype annotation. The patient repertoires were set against ten to eleven previously published healthy control repertoires from donors whose ages ranged from roughly 6 to 27 years. A subset of samples was prepared in parallel using single-end sample barcoding, then pooled and co-amplified after Illumina adapter ligation. Overall study results and their limits: The control group was slightly older than the multiple sclerosis patient group. Multiple sclerosis patients had significantly lower normalized Chao1 diversity than controls, a result that suggests substantial peripheral T-cell clonal expansion. Patients showed significantly higher frequencies than controls for several TRBV segments, among them TRBV5-6, TRBV5-1 and TRBV20-1. Direct clustering with F measure showed strong co-clustering of samples prepared in the same batch, prompting a batch-effect correction.

Library preparation was by PCR. Sequencing was performed on an Illumina HiSeq 2500. To reduce PCR and sequencing biases, unique molecular identifiers were built into the TCR beta cDNA libraries. Roughly 0.5 million cDNA molecules were obtained per 1 to 10 million input T cells, so each molecule approximated one T cell. The patient libraries were prepared and sequenced using the same protocol as the earlier healthy control dataset. Within a given batch, samples were prepared together, multiplexed and sequenced on the same HiSeq lane. The study's processing was this. MIGEC handled the raw barcoded reads, throwing out single-read molecular identifier groups before consensus assembly and CDR3 extraction. VDJtools was used for post-analysis of the clonotype tables, with diversity normalized by down-sampling every dataset to the smallest sample size. To correct batch-related cross-sample contamination, repertoire overlap clustering matched CDR3 amino acid sequences but not nucleotide sequences. TCRdb ran its own pipeline on the public reads, namely fastp trimming at Q25 and MiXCR clone calling, and kept in-frame beta chains. Rows merge per CDR3 protein into single entries with the most common DNA and genes. The V and J calls were determined by TCRdb, not by the authors. This sample has fewer than 900,000 distinct CDR3 sequences in its table, and 35% to 55% of those were observed once. The ten largest clones capture just under 5% of the sample.

The CDR3 starts with the cysteine, ends with the phenylalanine, and has 16 residues. The entry retains the CDR3 DNA only, 48 bases that are in frame from base 1. Germline trimming amounts to 6 bases on V and 3 bases on J, with 12 as the count of junction bases outside the gene matches. The chain is made from TRBV12-3 or TRBV12-4 and TRBJ2-3; 7 middle bases align to TRBD2. The source material was blood. This sequence originates from a girl under 18 with multiple sclerosis. The sequenced DNA is TGTGCCAGCAGCTCACGAGATGGGGGGGGGACAGATACGCAGTATTTT. This codes for CASSSRDGGGTDTQYF.